The clone carrying this TCR beta chain was observed at least ten times. V shed 0 bases and J shed 5 bases, with 5 bases lying between them. CDR3 length equals 11 residues. Germline loops: CDR1 DFQATT, CDR2 SNEGSKA (reference sequence). RNA transcripts provided the source from which TCR beta CDR3 regions were amplified. The primer set for the first-round RT-PCR of the TCR CDR3 was HTBI. Using its own MiXCR run on the multiplex PCR reads, TCRdb lists one record per CDR3 protein. The data contain about 300,000 distinct CDR3 sequences, less than 30% of them singletons. PBMCs came from around 10 ml fresh peripheral blood. This entry belongs to a study of T cells in Graves' hyperthyroidism and ophthalmopathy.

V is TRBV20-1 and J is TRBJ2-7, with no clear D. This sequence was found in a man aged 35 to 55 with Graves' hyperthyroidism that later progressed to Graves' ophthalmopathy. Sequencing was carried out using blood. CDR3 amino acids: CSARDEDEQYF. The CDR3 nucleotides are TGCAGTGCTAGAGATGAAGACGAGCAGTACTTC.